Presented here are 32 T cell receptor beta chains from one specimen sequenced in a study of T-cell reconstitution after alpha-beta-depleted transplantation in children. Antigens for these TCRs are unknown. Unique molecular identifiers were used in preparing the TCRbeta library. TCRdb analysed the PCR reads with MiXCR anew, one entry per CDR3 protein. The table shows around 300,000 distinct CDR3 sequences, with just over 7.5% occurring only once. Overall study results and limits: The main origin of T-cell counts and diversity one year after transplant was newly produced T cells.

The material sequenced was peripheral blood, taken 360 days after TCRalphabeta/CD19-depleted stem cell transplant. The receptors were sampled from a female patient aged 2-9 years who had a stem cell transplant for Fanconi anemia, so the T cells may come from the graft donor.

This clonotype was recorded at least ten times. The chain employs TRBV27 and TRBJ2-4, with D tentatively TRBD1 (5 bases). Germline CDR1 MNHEY, CDR2 SMNVEV (reference sequence). Trimming took 7 bases from V and 2 from J, leaving 12 bases between them. The CDR3 is made up of 14 amino acids. CDR3 loop: CASMAGYSKNIQYF. In nucleotides, the CDR3 is TGTGCCAGCATGGCAGGGTATTCCAAAAACATTCAGTACTTC.

This clonotype showed up many times. V and J are TRBV12-3 or TRBV12-4 and TRBJ2-3, with D tentatively TRBD2 (7 bases). V dropped 5 bases and J dropped 3 bases, with 15 bases sitting between them. This CDR3 has 15 residues. The CDR3 loop is CASSETGGGTDTQYF. DNA of the CDR3: TGTGCCAGCAGTGAAACGGGGGGCGGAACAGATACGCAGTATTTT.

This clonotype was seen at least ten times. V is TRBV20-1 and J is TRBJ2-5; D might be TRBD1 (6 bases). Per germline, CDR1 DFQATT and CDR2 SNEGSKA (reference sequence). The V end was cut by 3 bases, the J end by 2 bases, with 10 bases between. The CDR3 has 13 amino acids. DNA for the CDR3: TGCAGTGCTAGTAGGCAGGGGCAAGAGACCCAGTACTTC. Amino acids: CSASRQGQETQYF.

This clonotype was observed a handful of times. The chain links TRBV4-1 to TRBJ1-2, with 7 bases matching TRBD1. After removal of 3 bases from V and 7 bases from J, the junction contained 5 bases not matched to a gene. This CDR3 has 13 residues. The V gene's germline CDR1 is MGHRA and CDR2 YSYEKL. The CDR3 region is CASSQTGRSGYTF. In DNA, the CDR3 is TGCGCCAGCAGCCAGACAGGGCGGAGTGGCTACACCTTC.

This clonotype was seen repeatedly, ten times or more. The chain couples TRBV10-3 to TRBJ2-2, with 9 bases identical to TRBD2. Germline V gives CDR1 ENHRY, CDR2 SYGVKD. V trimming: 6 bases; J trimming: 4 bases; junction bases outside the gene matches: 6. This CDR3 is built from 15 residues. CDR3 DNA: TGTGCCATCAGACCGGGACTAGCCTCCACCGGGGAGCTGTTTTTT. Encoded protein: CAIRPGLASTGELFF.

This clonotype was recorded many times. The rearrangement links TRBV20-1 to TRBJ2-1; possibly TRBD1 or TRBD2 for D (5 bases each). Germline V lookup: CDR1 DFQATT, CDR2 SNEGSKA (reference sequence). CDR3 length: 13 amino acids. The V end lost 3 bases, the J end lost 9 bases, and 15 bases lay between the germline ends. The CDR3 DNA sequence: TGCAGTGCTAGTCGGGGTACAGGTGGTGAGCAGTTCTTC. Residues: CSASRGTGGEQFF.

The chain links TRBV5-5 to TRBJ1-2; a weak D match, TRBD1 (5 bases). V was cut by 2 bases and J by 4 bases, with 9 bases left in between. This CDR3 is built from 13 residues. Per germline, CDR1 SGHKS and CDR2 YYEKEE (reference sequence). The DNA for the CDR3 is TGTGCCAGCAGCTTACCAGGGTTCTATGGCTACACCTTC. Amino acids: CASSLPGFYGYTF.

This chain connects TRBV5-1 to TRBJ2-3; 11 nucleotides line up with TRBD2. The germline CDR1 and CDR2 sequences are SGHRS and YFSETQ. The CDR3 totals 16 residues. The V segment lost 4 bases and the J segment 4 bases; nucleotides outside the gene matches: 8. The CDR3 nucleotides read TGCGCCAGCAGCGCCCAACTAGCGGGAGTCCCAGATACGCAGTATTTT. Protein sequence: CASSAQLAGVPDTQYF.

This clonotype was counted between two and nine times. V and J are TRBV28 and TRBJ1-6; D is perhaps TRBD1 (5 bases). The CDR3 is 17 amino acids. Trimming removed 4 bases at V and 9 bases at J, with 22 bases between. CDR1 is MDHEN and CDR2 is SYDVKM in the germline V gene. The CDR3 nucleotides read TGTGCCAGCAGTTCCGGGGGGGGATTGAGAGTTGGTTCACCCCTCCACTTT. Encoded protein: CASSSGGGLRVGSPLHF.

This clonotype appeared many times. V gene TRBV10-3 combines with J gene TRBJ1-1; TRBD1 might be the D (5 bases). The CDR3 is 14 residues long. Germline CDR1 is ENHRY and CDR2 is SYGVKD. The V end was cut by 7 bases, the J end by 1 base, with 13 bases between. Here the CDR3 reads CAITTTASNTEAFF. CDR3 nucleotide sequence: TGTGCCATCACTACGACAGCTTCGAACACTGAAGCTTTCTTT.

In the case of this clonotype: A much bigger clone sits one base away, suggesting this may be a read error. The chain uses TRBV9 and TRBJ1-5; the D is unclear. Trimming left V 7 bases short and J 4 bases short, with 12 bases between. CDR3 length: 13 amino acids. The germline CDR1 and CDR2 sequences are SGDLS and YYNGEE. CDR3 DNA sequence: TGTGCCAGCGGATACACGGGGAATCAGCCCCAGCATTTT. This gives the protein CASGYTGNQPQHF. Combining the CDR3 with reference TRBV9 and TRBJ1-5 gives the whole variable domain DSGVTQTPKHLITATGQRVTLRCSPRSGDLSVYWYQQSLDQGLQFLIQYYNGEERAKGNILERFSAQQFPDLHSELNLSSLELGDSALYFCASGYTGNQPQHFGDGTRLSIL.

This clonotype was seen more than once but under ten times. The V and J genes are TRBV6-5 and TRBJ1-2; possible D gene TRBD1, 5 bases. Trimming shortened V by 7 bases and J by 7 bases, and 10 bases separated the two germline ends. Germline CDR1 MNHEY, CDR2 SVGAGI. The CDR3 loop spans 11 amino acids. The CDR3 sequence: CASIGGSGYTF. The CDR3 DNA is TGTGCCAGCATCGGGGGAAGTGGCTACACCTTC.

This clonotype came up many times. The chain has TRBV7-8 and TRBJ2-1; D is perhaps TRBD1 or TRBD2 (5 bases each). This CDR3 has 14 residues. Germline V gives CDR1 SGHVS, CDR2 FQNEAQ. V lost 1 base and J lost 8, with 12 bases in between. The CDR3 nucleotides read TGTGCCAGCAGCTTAGGAGGGGAAGAGGATGAGCAGTTCTTC. This sequence encodes CASSLGGEEDEQFF.

This clonotype has ten or more counts. The chain links TRBV20-1 to TRBJ2-7; 9 bases are a match to TRBD1. CDR3 length: 14 residues. Germline V gene lookup returns CDR1 DFQATT and CDR2 SNEGSKA (reference sequence). Trimming at V came to 6 bases and at J to 4 bases, leaving 10 bases not matched to a gene. CDR3 loop: CSAKLRTGEYEQYV. CDR3 in DNA: TGCAGTGCCAAGCTGCGGACAGGGGAGTACGAGCAGTACGTC.

Many counts were recorded for this clonotype. The chain uses TRBV6-6 and TRBJ2-1, with unresolved D. V was shortened by 0 bases and J by 9 bases, with 9 bases between the two germline ends. The germline V gene encodes CDR1 MNHNY and CDR2 SVGAGI (reference sequence). The CDR3 extends over 13 amino acids. Written as DNA, the CDR3 is TGTGCCAGCAGTTACTCGAGGCCCGGTGAGCAGTTCTTC. It specifies CASSYSRPGEQFF.

In its sample, this clonotype was seen a few times. The chain combines TRBV12-3 or TRBV12-4 with TRBJ2-1, with 11 bases fitting TRBD2. The ends lost 2 bases at V and 12 bases at J; junction bases unmatched: 18. The CDR3 length is 18 residues. CDR3 nucleotide sequence: TGTGCCAGCAGTTTAAGGGGTAGCGGGGGGGGAACCTTTGGCGGGCAGTTCTTC. As protein: CASSLRGSGGGTFGGQFF.

The genes are TRBV5-1 and TRBJ2-7; TRBD1 matches at 8 bases. Trimming cost V 5 bases and J 4 bases; bases outside gene matches: 11. The germline gives CDR1 SGHRS, CDR2 YFSETQ. This CDR3 has 15 residues. The CDR3 here is CASSFWTGITYEQYF. CDR3 nucleotide sequence: TGCGCCAGCAGTTTCTGGACAGGGATAACTTACGAGCAGTACTTC.

This clonotype occurred many times. The J gene is TRBJ2-1, the V gene TRBV5-4; unclear D gene. The CDR3 is made up of 17 amino acids. Looked up from germline, CDR1 is SGHNT and CDR2 is YYREEE (reference sequence). V lost 4 bases, J lost 1 base, and 18 bases lay in between. This CDR3 reads CASSENGPVPSYNEQFF. CDR3 DNA sequence: TGTGCCAGCAGCGAGAACGGACCAGTTCCTTCCTACAATGAGCAGTTCTTC.

This clonotype has at least ten counts. This chain links TRBV7-3 with TRBJ2-1; TRBD2 matches 10 bases. Germline-derived CDR1 and CDR2 are SGHTA and FQGTGA. The CDR3 runs 15 residues. V lost 5 bases, J lost 9 bases, and 10 bases stayed unmatched. Written as DNA, the CDR3 is TGTGCCAGCAGCAGTCAAGCGGGGGGGCCACGTGAGCAGTTCTTC. Encoded protein: CASSSQAGGPREQFF.

This clonotype was seen only a few times. The gene calls are TRBV20-1 and TRBJ1-1; 8 nucleotides match TRBD1. Germline V gene lookup returns CDR1 DFQATT and CDR2 SNEGSKA (reference sequence). The CDR3 spans 12 residues. The ends lost 8 bases at V and 4 bases at J; junction bases unmatched: 6. The CDR3: CSHRTGPTEAFF. As DNA, the CDR3 is TGCAGTCATCGGACAGGGCCCACTGAAGCTTTCTTT.

At least ten counts were recorded for this clonotype. The chain combines TRBV20-1 with TRBJ2-1, with D perhaps assigned TRBD1 or TRBD2 (5 bases each). CDR3 length equals 13 residues. Germline-derived CDR1 and CDR2 are DFQATT and SNEGSKA (reference sequence). V was shortened by 0 bases and J by 5 bases, with 8 bases between the two germline ends. The CDR3 region is CSARDRGDNEQFF. The CDR3 region has the DNA TGCAGTGCTAGAGATCGAGGGGACAATGAGCAGTTCTTC.

This clonotype has a handful of counts. This chain connects TRBV3-1 to TRBJ1-2; no reliable D call. Germline V gene sequence: CDR1 LGHDT, CDR2 YNNKEL (reference sequence). This CDR3 has 13 residues. The ends were cut back, 4 bases at V and 8 bases at J, with 14 bases in the middle. CDR3 region: CASSREARMGYTF. Here the CDR3 DNA reads TGTGCCAGCAGCCGGGAGGCAAGGATGGGCTACACCTTC.

This clonotype was seen many times. The V gene is TRBV7-6, the J gene TRBJ2-2, with D uncertain. Trimming took off 7 bases at V and 8 bases at J, with 8 bases between the two ends. This CDR3 spans 11 amino acids. Germline lookup yields CDR1 SGHVS and CDR2 FNYEAQ. The CDR3 nucleotides are TGTGCCAGCAAGGGTGAGGGGGAGCTGTTTTTT. It specifies CASKGEGELFF.

This clonotype occurred many times. The chain joins TRBV10-3 to TRBJ2-1; D ambiguous. The length of the CDR3 is 14 residues. V lost 6 bases and J lost 7, with 16 bases in between. The germline CDR1 and CDR2 sequences are ENHRY and SYGVKD. CDR3 region: CAISRLAPLNEQFF. The CDR3 bases are TGTGCCATCAGCCGATTGGCCCCTCTGAATGAGCAGTTCTTC.

The chain carries TRBV6-1 and TRBJ1-2; TRBD1 might be the D (5 bases). V was shortened by 5 bases and J by 8 bases, with 18 bases between the two germline ends. This CDR3 is built from 14 residues. Germline V gene sequence: CDR1 MNHNS, CDR2 SASEGT. The CDR3, as DNA: TGTGCCAGCAGTCTCTCCTCCGGGACCCCCGGCTACACCTTC. It is translated as CASSLSSGTPGYTF.

The genes are TRBV9 and TRBJ2-7; TRBD1 aligns across 9 bases. With V trimmed by 0 bases and J by 4 bases, 11 bases remained unmatched. CDR3 size: 17 residues. Germline lookup yields CDR1 SGDLS and CDR2 YYNGEE. CDR3 nucleotides: TGTGCCAGCAGCGTAGATATAAGGACAGGGGAATCTTACGAGCAGTACGTC. Translated: CASSVDIRTGESYEQYV.

The chain joins TRBV11-2 to TRBJ2-7; 7 bases line up with TRBD1. Germline V gene data show CDR1 as SGHAT and CDR2 as FQNNGV. Trimming cost V 3 bases and J 0 bases; bases outside gene matches: 8. The CDR3 is made up of 16 amino acids. The DNA for the CDR3 is TGTGCCAGCAGCTTTAATCACAGACAGGGCTCCTACGAGCAGTACTTC. As protein: CASSFNHRQGSYEQYF.

The sample holds many counts of this clonotype. The J gene is TRBJ2-1, the V gene TRBV2; D is ambiguous. Germline loops: CDR1 SNHLY, CDR2 FYNNEI. The CDR3 has 16 amino acids. V was pared by 4 bases and J by 4 bases, with 17 bases between. CDR3 DNA sequence: TGTGCCAGCAGTGTTGCCCAAGGGAAGGGTTACAATGAGCAGTTCTTC. Its translation is CASSVAQGKGYNEQFF.

Regarding this clonotype: At one end the junction does not follow the germline gene, possibly because of a read error. The V gene is TRBV20-1, the J gene TRBJ2-1, with TRBD2 matching over 8 bases. The CDR3 loop spans 17 amino acids. The germline V gene encodes CDR1 DFQATT and CDR2 SNEGSKA (reference sequence). The CDR3 protein is CCARDDGSGAKSDEQFF. The CDR3 DNA reads as TGCTGTGCTAGAGATGATGGTAGCGGGGCGAAATCCGATGAGCAGTTCTTC.

As for this clonotype: A much larger clone sits a single nucleotide away, making a read error possible. The chain employs TRBV20-1 and TRBJ2-7, with 8 bases lining up with TRBD1. This CDR3 spans 12 amino acids. CDR1 and CDR2 from the germline V gene are DFQATT and SNEGSKA (reference sequence). V trimming: 6 bases; J trimming: 3 bases; junction bases outside the gene matches: 4. The CDR3 spells CSAKQGGYEQYF. CDR3 coding DNA: TGCAGTGCCAAACAGGGGGGCTACGAGCAGTACTTC.

The V and J genes are TRBV20-1 and TRBJ2-1, with 11 bases identical to TRBD2. Germline CDR1 DFQATT, CDR2 SNEGSKA (reference sequence). With 4 bases clipped from V and 8 bases from J, the junction kept 7 bases outside the gene matches. The CDR3 totals 14 residues. This chain's CDR3 is CSAISGGAVDEQFF. DNA of the CDR3: TGCAGTGCTATTAGCGGGGGGGCGGTAGATGAGCAGTTCTTC.

This clonotype was seen repeatedly, ten times or more. CDR3 loop: CASRDRQTAYEQYF. The CDR3 DNA sequence: TGTGCCAGCCGGGACAGGCAAACAGCCTACGAGCAGTACTTC. This chain uses TRBV27 with TRBJ2-7; 8 bases fit TRBD1. V lost 8 bases and J lost 2; bases outside the gene matches: 8. This CDR3 has 14 amino acids. Germline V gives CDR1 MNHEY, CDR2 SMNVEV (reference sequence).